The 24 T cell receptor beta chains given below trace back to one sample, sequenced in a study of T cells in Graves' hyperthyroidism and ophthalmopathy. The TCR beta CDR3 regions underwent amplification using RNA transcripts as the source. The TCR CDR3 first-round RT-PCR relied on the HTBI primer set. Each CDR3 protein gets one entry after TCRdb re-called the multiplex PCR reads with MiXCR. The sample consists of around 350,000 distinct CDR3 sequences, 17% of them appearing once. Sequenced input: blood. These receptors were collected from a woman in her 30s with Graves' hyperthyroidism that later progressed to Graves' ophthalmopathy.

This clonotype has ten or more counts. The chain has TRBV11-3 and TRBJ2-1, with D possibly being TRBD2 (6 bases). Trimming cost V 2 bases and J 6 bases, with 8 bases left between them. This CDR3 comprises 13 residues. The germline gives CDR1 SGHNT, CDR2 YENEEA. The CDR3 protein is CASSLIAANEQFF. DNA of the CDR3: TGTGCCAGCAGCTTAATAGCGGCCAATGAGCAGTTCTTC.

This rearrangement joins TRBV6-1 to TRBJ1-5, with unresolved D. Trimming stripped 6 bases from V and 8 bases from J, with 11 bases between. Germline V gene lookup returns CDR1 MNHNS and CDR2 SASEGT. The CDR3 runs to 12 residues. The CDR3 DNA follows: TGTGCCAGCAGACTTCGGGAGGAGCCCCAGCATTTT. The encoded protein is CASRLREEPQHF.

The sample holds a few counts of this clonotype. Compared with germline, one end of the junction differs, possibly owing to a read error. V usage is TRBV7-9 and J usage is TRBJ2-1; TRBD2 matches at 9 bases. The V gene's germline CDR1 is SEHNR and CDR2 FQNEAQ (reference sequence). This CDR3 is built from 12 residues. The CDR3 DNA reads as TGTGCCAGCAGCTTAGCCGGGACTAGCCACCTCTTC. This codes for CASSLAGTSHLF.

This CDR3 is CASSDSINTEAFF. The CDR3 nucleotides are TGTGCCAGCAGCGATTCGATCAACACTGAAGCTTTCTTT. The chain has TRBV12-3 or TRBV12-4 and TRBJ1-1; D remains ambiguous. Deletions cut 6 bases from V and 2 bases from J, with 10 bases between. The CDR3 has 13 residues.

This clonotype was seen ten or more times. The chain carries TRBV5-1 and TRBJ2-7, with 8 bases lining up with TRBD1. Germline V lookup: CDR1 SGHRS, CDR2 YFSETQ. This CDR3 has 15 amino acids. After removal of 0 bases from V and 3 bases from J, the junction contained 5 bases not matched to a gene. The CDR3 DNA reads TGCGCCAGCAGCTTGGCCCCGACAGGGGTCTACGAGCAGTACTTC. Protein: CASSLAPTGVYEQYF. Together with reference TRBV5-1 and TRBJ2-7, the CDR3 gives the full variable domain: KAGVTQTPRYLIKTRGQQVTLSCSPISGHRSVSWYQQTPGQGLQFLFEYFSETQRNKGNFPGRFSGRQFSNSRSEMNVSTLELGDSALYLCASSLAPTGVYEQYFGPGTRLTVT.

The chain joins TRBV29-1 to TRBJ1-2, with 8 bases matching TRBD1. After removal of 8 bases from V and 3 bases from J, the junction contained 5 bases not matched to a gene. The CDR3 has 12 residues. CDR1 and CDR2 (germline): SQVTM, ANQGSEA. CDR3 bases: TGCAGCCTTCAGGACAGGGACTATGGCTACACCTTC. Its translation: CSLQDRDYGYTF.

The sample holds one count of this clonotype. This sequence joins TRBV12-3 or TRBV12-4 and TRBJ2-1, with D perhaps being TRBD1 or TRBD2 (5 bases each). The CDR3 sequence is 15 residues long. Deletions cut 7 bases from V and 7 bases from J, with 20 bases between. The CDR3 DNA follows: TGTGCCAGCACCCTAGGTGGGGGAGTAAGTAATGAGCAGTTCTTC. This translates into CASTLGGGVSNEQFF.

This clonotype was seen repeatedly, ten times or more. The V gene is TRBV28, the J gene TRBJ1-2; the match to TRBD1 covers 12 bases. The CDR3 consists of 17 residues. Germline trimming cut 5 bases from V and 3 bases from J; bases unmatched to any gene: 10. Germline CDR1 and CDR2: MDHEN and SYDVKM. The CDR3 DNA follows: TGTGCCAGCAGTCATGGGGGGACAGGGGGCTTAGACTATGGCTACACCTTC. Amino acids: CASSHGGTGGLDYGYTF.

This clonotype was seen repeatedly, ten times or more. CDR3 loop: CASSYDLASNNSPLHF. In DNA form, the CDR3 reads TGTGCCAGCAGCTACGACCTGGCGTCGAATAATTCACCCCTCCACTTT. The rearrangement joins TRBV11-2 to TRBJ1-6; D gene ambiguous. CDR1 is SGHAT, CDR2 FQNNGV, per germline. The CDR3 runs 16 residues. The V end was cut by 4 bases, the J end by 5 bases, with 15 bases between.

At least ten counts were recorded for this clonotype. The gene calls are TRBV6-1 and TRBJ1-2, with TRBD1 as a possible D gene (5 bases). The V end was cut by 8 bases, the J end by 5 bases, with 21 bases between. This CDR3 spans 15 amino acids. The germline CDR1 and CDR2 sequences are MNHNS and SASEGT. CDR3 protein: CASQGASSSDYGYTF. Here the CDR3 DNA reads TGTGCCAGCCAAGGGGCGTCGTCGAGCGATTATGGCTACACCTTC.

The CDR3 nucleotides are TGTGCCAGCAGTGGGACGGAGTTGAGCTACACCTTC. This translates into CASSGTELSYTF. This chain connects TRBV28 to TRBJ1-2, with D maybe TRBD1 (5 bases). The CDR3 spans 12 residues. In germline, CDR1 is MDHEN, CDR2 SYDVKM. V was clipped by 5 bases and J by 9 bases, with 13 bases between them.

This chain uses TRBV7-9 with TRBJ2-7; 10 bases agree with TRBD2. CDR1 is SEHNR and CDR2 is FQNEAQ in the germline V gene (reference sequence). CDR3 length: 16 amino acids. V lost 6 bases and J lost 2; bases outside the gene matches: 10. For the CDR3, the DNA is TGTGCCAGCAGTGTAGCGGGAGGTTGGACGGCCTACGAGCAGTACTTC. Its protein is CASSVAGGWTAYEQYF.

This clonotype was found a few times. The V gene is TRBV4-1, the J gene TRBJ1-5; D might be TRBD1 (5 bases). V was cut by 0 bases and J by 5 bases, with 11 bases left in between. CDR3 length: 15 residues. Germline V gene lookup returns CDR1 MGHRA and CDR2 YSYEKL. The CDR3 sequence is CASSQDNPGHQPQHF. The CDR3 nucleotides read TGCGCCAGCAGCCAAGATAACCCAGGGCATCAGCCCCAGCATTTT.

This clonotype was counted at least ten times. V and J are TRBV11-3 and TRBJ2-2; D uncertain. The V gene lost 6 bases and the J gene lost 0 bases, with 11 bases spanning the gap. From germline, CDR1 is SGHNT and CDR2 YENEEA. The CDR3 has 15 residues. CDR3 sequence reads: CASRHNWANTGELFF. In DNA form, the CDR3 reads TGTGCCAGCAGACACAACTGGGCGAACACCGGGGAGCTGTTTTTT.

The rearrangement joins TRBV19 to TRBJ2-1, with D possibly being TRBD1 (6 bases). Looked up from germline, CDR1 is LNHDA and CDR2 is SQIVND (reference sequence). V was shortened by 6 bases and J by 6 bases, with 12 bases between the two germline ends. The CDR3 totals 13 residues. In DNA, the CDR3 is TGTGCCAGTAGACCCCAGGGGACCAATGAGCAGTTCTTC. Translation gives CASRPQGTNEQFF.

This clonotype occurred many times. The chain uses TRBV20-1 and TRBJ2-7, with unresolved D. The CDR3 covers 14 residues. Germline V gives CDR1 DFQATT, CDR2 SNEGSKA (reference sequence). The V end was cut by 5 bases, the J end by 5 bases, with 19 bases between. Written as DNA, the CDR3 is TGCAGTGCTCTAAGTATCAAGTACGGCGACGAGCAGTACTTC. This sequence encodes CSALSIKYGDEQYF.

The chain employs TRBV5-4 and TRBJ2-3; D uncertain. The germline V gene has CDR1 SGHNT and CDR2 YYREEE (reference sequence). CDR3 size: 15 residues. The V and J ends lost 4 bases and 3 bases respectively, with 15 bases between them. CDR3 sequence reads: CASSVTHTPTDTQYF. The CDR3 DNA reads TGTGCCAGCAGCGTGACCCATACCCCAACAGATACGCAGTATTTT.

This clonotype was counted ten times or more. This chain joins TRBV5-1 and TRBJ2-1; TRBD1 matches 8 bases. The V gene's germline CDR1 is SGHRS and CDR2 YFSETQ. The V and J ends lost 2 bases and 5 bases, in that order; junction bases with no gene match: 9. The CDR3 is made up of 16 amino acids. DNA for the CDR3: TGCGCCAGCAGCTTCACCCTTGGACAGGGCGACAATGAGCAGTTCTTC. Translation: CASSFTLGQGDNEQFF.

CDR3 amino acids: CASSGGHTAGQPQHF. CDR3 nucleotide sequence: TGTGCCAGCAGCGGGGGACATACAGCGGGCCAGCCCCAGCATTTT. The V and J genes are TRBV5-6 and TRBJ1-5; TRBD1 might be the D (6 bases). The CDR3 sequence is 15 residues long. Germline lookup yields CDR1 SGHDT and CDR2 YYEEEE. Between the trimmed V and J ends, which lost 4 bases and 7 bases, there was a span of 18 bases.

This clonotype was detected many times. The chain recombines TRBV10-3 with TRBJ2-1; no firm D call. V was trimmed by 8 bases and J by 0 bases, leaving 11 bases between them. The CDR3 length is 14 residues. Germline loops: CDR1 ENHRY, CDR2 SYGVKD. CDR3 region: CAIGSVSSYNEQFF. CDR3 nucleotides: TGTGCCATCGGCTCGGTAAGCTCCTACAATGAGCAGTTCTTC.

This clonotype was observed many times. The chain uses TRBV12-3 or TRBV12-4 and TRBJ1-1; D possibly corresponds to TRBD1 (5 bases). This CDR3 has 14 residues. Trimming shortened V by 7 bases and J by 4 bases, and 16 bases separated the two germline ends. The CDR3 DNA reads TGTGCCAGCACCTTGGGGGATCTTGCCACTGAAGCTTTCTTT. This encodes CASTLGDLATEAFF.

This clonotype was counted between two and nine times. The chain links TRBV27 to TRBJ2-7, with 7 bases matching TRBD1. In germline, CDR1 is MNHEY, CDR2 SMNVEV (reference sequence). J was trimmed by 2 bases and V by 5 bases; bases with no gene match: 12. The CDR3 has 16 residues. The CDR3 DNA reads TGTGCCAGCAGTCCGACCGGACAGGAGGTACCCTACGAGCAGTACTTC. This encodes CASSPTGQEVPYEQYF.

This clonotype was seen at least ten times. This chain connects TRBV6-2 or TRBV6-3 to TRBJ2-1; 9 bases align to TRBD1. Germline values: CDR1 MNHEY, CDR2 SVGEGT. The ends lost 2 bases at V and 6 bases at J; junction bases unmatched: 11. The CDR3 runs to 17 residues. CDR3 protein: CASSYNGKDRGFNEQFF. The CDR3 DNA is TGTGCCAGCAGTTACAATGGGAAGGACAGGGGATTCAATGAGCAGTTCTTC.

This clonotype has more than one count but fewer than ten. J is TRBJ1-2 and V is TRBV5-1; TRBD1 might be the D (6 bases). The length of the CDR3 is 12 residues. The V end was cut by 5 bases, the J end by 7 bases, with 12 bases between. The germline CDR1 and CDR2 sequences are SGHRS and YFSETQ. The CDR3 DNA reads TGCGCCAGCAGTTATGACAGGTCTGGCTACACCTTC. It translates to CASSYDRSGYTF.